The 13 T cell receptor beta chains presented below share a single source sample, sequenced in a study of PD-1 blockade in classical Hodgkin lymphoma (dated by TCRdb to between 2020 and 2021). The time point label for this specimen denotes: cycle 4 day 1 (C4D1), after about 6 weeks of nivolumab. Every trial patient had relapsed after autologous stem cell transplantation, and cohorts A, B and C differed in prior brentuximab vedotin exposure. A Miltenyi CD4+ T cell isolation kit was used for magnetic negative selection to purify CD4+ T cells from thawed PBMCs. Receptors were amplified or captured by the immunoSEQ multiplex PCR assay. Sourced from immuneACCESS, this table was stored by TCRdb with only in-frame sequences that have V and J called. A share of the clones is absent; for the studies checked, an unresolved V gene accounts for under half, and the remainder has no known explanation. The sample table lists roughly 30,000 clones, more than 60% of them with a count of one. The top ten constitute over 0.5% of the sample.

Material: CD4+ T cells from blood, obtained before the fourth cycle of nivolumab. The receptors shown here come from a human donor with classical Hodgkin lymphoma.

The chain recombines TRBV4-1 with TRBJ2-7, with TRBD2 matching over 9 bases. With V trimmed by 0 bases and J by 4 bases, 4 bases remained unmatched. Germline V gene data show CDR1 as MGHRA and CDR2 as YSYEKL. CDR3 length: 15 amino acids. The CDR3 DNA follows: TGCGCCAGCAGCCAAGATGCTAGCGGGGCTTACGAGCAGTACTTC. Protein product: CASSQDASGAYEQYF.

The DNA for the CDR3 is TGTGCCAGCAACATAGGGGGTAACACTGAAGCTTTCTTT. As protein: CASNIGGNTEAFF. The chain recombines TRBV6-5 with TRBJ1-1, with TRBD1 as a possible D gene (6 bases). V shed 7 bases and J shed 2 bases, with 11 bases lying between them. This CDR3 is built from 13 residues. Germline V lookup: CDR1 MNHEY, CDR2 SVGAGI.

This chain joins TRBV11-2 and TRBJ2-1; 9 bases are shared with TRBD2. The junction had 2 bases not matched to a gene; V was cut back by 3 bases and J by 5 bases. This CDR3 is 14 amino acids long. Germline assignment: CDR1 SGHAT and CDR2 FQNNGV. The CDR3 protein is CASSFGTSHNEQFF. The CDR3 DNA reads TGTGCCAGCAGCTTTGGGACTAGCCACAATGAGCAGTTCTTC.

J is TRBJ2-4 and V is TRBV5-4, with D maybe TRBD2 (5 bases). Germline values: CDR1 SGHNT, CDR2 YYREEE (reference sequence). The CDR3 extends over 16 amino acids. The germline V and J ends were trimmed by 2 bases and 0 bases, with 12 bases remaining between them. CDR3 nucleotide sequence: TGTGCCAGCAGCTTTATCGGGAATCTAGCCAAAAACATTCAGTACTTC. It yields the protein CASSFIGNLAKNIQYF.

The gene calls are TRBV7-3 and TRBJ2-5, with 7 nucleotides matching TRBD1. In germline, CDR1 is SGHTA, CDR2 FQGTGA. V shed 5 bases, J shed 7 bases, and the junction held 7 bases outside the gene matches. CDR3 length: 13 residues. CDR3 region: CASSLTGIGTQYF. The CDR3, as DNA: TGTGCCAGCAGCCTGACAGGGATTGGGACCCAGTACTTC.

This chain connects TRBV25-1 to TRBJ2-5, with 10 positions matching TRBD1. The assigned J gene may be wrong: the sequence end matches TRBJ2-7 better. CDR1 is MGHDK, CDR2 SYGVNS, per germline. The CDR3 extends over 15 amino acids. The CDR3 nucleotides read TGTGCCAGCAGTGATTGGGGACAGGGGTCCTACGAGCAGTACTTC. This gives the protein CASSDWGQGSYEQYF.

In nucleotides, the CDR3 is TGTGCCAGCAGTTACACCGGACAGGTGCCCTACTATGGCTACACCTTC. Residues: CASSYTGQVPYYGYTF. The chain employs TRBV6-5 and TRBJ1-2; TRBD1 aligns across 7 bases. Germline V gene lookup returns CDR1 MNHEY and CDR2 SVGAGI. With V trimmed by 2 bases and J by 3 bases, 9 bases remained unmatched. The CDR3 is 16 amino acids.

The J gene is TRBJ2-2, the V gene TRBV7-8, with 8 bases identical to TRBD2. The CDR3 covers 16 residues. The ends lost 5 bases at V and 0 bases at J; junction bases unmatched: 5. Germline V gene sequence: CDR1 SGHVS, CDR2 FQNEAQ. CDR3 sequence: CASSDRGLANTGELFF. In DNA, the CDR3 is TGTGCCAGCAGCGACCGGGGACTAGCGAACACCGGGGAGCTGTTTTTT.

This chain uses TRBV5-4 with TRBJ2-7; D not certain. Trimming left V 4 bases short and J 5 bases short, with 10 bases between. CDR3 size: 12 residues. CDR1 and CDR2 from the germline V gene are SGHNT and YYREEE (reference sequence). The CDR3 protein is CASSGYSNEQYF. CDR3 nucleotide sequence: TGTGCCAGCAGCGGCTACTCTAACGAGCAGTACTTC.

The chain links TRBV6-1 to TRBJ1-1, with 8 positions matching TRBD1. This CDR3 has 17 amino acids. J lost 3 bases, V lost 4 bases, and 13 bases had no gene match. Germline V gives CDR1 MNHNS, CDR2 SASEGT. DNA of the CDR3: TGTGCCAGCAGTGTACGGACAGGGCTGATTGTAGACACTGAAGCTTTCTTT. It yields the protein CASSVRTGLIVDTEAFF.

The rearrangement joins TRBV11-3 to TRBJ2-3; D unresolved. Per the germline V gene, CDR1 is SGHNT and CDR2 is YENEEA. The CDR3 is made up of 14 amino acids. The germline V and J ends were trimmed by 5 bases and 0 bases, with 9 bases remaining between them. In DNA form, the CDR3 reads TGTGCCAGCAGCGCACGACGGAGCACAGATACGCAGTATTTT. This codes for CASSARRSTDTQYF.

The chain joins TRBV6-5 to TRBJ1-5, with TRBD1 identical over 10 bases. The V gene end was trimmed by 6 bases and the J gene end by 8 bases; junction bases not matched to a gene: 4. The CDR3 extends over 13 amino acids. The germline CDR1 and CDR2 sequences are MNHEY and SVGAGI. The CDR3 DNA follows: TGTGCCAGCAGGGGACAGGGGTGGGAGCCCCAGCATTTT. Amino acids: CASRGQGWEPQHF.

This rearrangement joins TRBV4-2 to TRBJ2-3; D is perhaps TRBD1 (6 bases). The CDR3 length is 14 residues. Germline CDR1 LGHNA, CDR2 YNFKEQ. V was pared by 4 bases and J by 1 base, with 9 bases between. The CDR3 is CASSPTGRTDTQYF. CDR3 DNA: TGTGCCAGCAGCCCGACAGGACGCACAGATACGCAGTATTTT.